The entry below describes one T cell receptor (beta chain). What it binds is unknown. CDR1 is SNHLY, CDR2 FYNNEI, per germline. The CDR3 is made up of 14 amino acids. Between the trimmed V and J ends, which lost 6 bases and 0 bases, there was a span of 8 bases. The entry originates in a study of cytomegalovirus exposure and HLA in healthy donors. Findings and limits, study-wide: Reported performance of the classifier showed diagnosis of cytomegalovirus status with high specificity and sensitivity.

The PCR used 60 Vbeta and 13 Jbeta primers. Sequencing used immunoSEQ multiplex PCR; TCRdb keeps in-frame clones, though not all of them. This table has about 200,000 clones, approximately 79% appearing once. The sequence was obtained from a man between 18 and 29 years old in good health and CMV-seronegative. The sample was PBMCs. The gene calls are TRBV2 and TRBJ1-4; D is ambiguous. The CDR3 loop reads CASSYSATNEKLFF. CDR3 coding DNA: TGTGCCAGCAGCTACAGTGCAACTAATGAAAAACTGTTTTTT. Full variable domain (remainder filled in from reference TRBV2 and TRBJ1-4): EPEVTQTPSHQVTQMGQEVILRCVPISNHLYFYWYRQILGQKVEFLVSFYNNEISEKSEIFDDQFSVERPDGSNFTLKIRSTKLEDSAMYFCASSYSATNEKLFFGSGTQLSVL.